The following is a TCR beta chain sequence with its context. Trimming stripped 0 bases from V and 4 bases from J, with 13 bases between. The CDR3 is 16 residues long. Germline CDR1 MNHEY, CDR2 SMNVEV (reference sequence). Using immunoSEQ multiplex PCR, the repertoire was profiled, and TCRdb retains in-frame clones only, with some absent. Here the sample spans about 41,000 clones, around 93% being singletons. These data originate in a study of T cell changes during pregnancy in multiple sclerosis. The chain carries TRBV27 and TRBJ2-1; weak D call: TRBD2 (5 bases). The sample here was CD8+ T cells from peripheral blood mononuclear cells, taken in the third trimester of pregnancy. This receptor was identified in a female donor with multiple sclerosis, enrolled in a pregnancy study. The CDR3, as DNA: TGTGCCAGCAGTTTATCGGGAGACCGGGTTTACAATGAGCAGTTCTTC. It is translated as CASSLSGDRVYNEQFF.